This entry lists 8 T cell receptor beta chains sequenced from one sample in a study of tumor-infiltrating lymphocytes in primary liver carcinoma. The blood RNA (from unsorted whole blood) was obtained, and germline DNA was also extracted. The researchers produced TCR beta cDNA from approximately 540 ng total RNA with a constant-region primer. Slightly modified ARM-PCR served as the procedure for the TCR beta libraries. These libraries came from three rounds of nested multiplex PCR. The first two PCR rounds used TRBV1-TRBV30 primers with a Cbeta primer, around 10 cycles each. Each CDR3 protein gets one entry after TCRdb re-called the multiplex PCR reads with MiXCR. Of more than 150,000 distinct CDR3 sequences in the sample, over 45% were seen once. The sample taken for sequencing was peripheral blood. All receptors derive from a middle-aged man with primary liver carcinoma and hepatitis B virus infection.

This clonotype was observed a handful of times. CDR3 DNA sequence: TGCGCCAGCAGCTCGGGAGCGGGCCAGGGGTACTACGAGCAGTACTTC. This encodes CASSSGAGQGYYEQYF. V and J are TRBV5-1 and TRBJ2-7; D possibly uses TRBD1 or TRBD2 (6 bases each). Per the germline V gene, CDR1 is SGHRS and CDR2 is YFSETQ. With 3 bases removed from V and 3 bases from J, the gap between germline ends came to 19 bases. The CDR3 length is 16 residues.

In regard to this clonotype: This may come from a read error, since a much larger clone is one base off. The chain links TRBV12-3 or TRBV12-4 to TRBJ2-7, with 7 bases identical to TRBD2. The CDR3 spans 15 residues. The CDR3 DNA is TGTGTCAGCAGTTTAAGCGGGATTGTCCCCCACGAGCAGTACTTC. Protein: CVSSLSGIVPHEQYF.

The chain carries TRBV29-1 and TRBJ2-3; no definite D call. The ends were cut back, 3 bases at V and 1 base at J, with 8 bases in the middle. This CDR3 spans 13 amino acids. Germline CDR1 SQVTM, CDR2 ANQGSEA. The CDR3 loop is CSVDRGGTDTQYF. The CDR3 bases are TGCAGCGTTGATCGTGGGGGCACAGATACGCAGTATTTT.

The chain recombines TRBV12-3 or TRBV12-4 with TRBJ2-6, with D possibly matching TRBD1 (5 bases). This CDR3 contains 14 residues. The germline V and J ends were trimmed by 5 bases and 0 bases, with 5 bases remaining between them. The CDR3 nucleotides read TGTGCCAGCAGTGACAGCTCTGGGGCCAACGTCCTGACTTTC. This translates into CASSDSSGANVLTF.

Remarks on this clonotype: The junction departs from the called germline gene at one end, perhaps through a read error. This chain links TRBV4-2 with TRBJ1-6; D ambiguous. CDR3 size: 16 residues. Germline V gene sequence: CDR1 LGHNA, CDR2 YNFKEQ. CDR3 sequence reads: CASSQDKGQGGSPHHF. In DNA form, the CDR3 reads TGTGCCAGCAGCCAAGATAAGGGCCAAGGTGGATCACCCCACCACTTT.

Details on this clonotype: One junction end disagrees with the germline gene, perhaps due to a read error. V and J are TRBV6-9 and TRBJ1-5; D unclear. The CDR3 runs 16 residues. CDR1 and CDR2 from the germline V gene are MNHGY and SVAAGI. Here the CDR3 DNA reads TGTGCCAGCAATTATTGGGGATACAGCCCCAATCAGCCCCAGCATTTT. It encodes CASNYWGYSPNQPQHF.

V and J are TRBV6-6 and TRBJ2-7; tentative D call: TRBD2 (7 bases). The CDR3 runs to 15 residues. Trimming took 6 bases from V and 4 from J, leaving 19 bases between them. The V gene's germline CDR1 is MNHNY and CDR2 SVGAGI (reference sequence). CDR3 sequence reads: CASSPQRGGLYEQYF. The CDR3 bases are TGTGCCAGCAGCCCCCAAAGGGGGGGCCTATACGAGCAGTACTTC.

This clonotype was seen a handful of times. The V and J genes are TRBV28 and TRBJ2-1, with D possibly matching TRBD2 (5 bases). Trimming removed 4 bases at V and 10 bases at J, with 17 bases between. Germline V gives CDR1 MDHEN, CDR2 SYDVKM. The CDR3 runs 14 residues. The CDR3 protein is CASSSSPRSSEQFF. For the CDR3, the DNA is TGTGCCAGCAGTTCCTCGCCGAGGTCTAGCGAGCAGTTCTTC.